One T cell receptor (beta chain) is described in this entry. Quantitative 5'-RACE was performed with molecular barcodes, and it yielded the TCR beta libraries. TCRdb re-called the 5' RACE reads with MiXCR, one entry per CDR3 protein. The profile shows nearly 350,000 distinct CDR3 sequences, roughly 14% of them singletons. The sample is drawn from a study of CD8 T cells in ankylosing spondylitis. This TCR was recovered from a male donor with ankylosing spondylitis or in good health (not recorded which). Specimen: blood, either unsorted or a sorted T cell fraction (not recorded which).

The CDR3: CASSPTGRVSYGYTF. The CDR3 DNA reads TGCGCCAGCAGCCCGACCGGGAGGGTAAGCTATGGCTACACCTTC. This chain joins TRBV4-1 and TRBJ1-2, with no clear D. The CDR3 consists of 15 residues. The germline V gene has CDR1 MGHRA and CDR2 YSYEKL. V lost 4 bases, J lost 4 bases, and 16 bases lay in between.